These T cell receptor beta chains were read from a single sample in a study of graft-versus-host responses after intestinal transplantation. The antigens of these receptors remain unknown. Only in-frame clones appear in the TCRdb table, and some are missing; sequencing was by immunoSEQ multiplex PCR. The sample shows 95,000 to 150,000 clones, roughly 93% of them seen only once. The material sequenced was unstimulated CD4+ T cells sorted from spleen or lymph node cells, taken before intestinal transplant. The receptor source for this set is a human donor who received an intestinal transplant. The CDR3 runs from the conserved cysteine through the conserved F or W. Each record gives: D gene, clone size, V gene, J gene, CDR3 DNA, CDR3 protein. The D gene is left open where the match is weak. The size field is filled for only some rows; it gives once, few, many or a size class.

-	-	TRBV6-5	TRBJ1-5	TGTGCCAGCAGTTACTCTAGAAACAGCAATCAGCCCCAGCATTTT	CASSYSRNSNQPQHF
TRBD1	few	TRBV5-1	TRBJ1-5	TGCGCCAGCAGCTCCGGGACAGGGGGTCAGCCCCAGCATTTT	CASSSGTGGQPQHF
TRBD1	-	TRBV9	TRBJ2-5	TGTGCCAGCAGCGTAGGACAGGGGTTAGGAGAGACCCAGTACTTC	CASSVGQGLGETQYF
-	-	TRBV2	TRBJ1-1	TGTGCCAGCAGGGATAAGGTAGGGGTCGCTGAAGCTTTCTTT	CASRDKVGVAEAFF
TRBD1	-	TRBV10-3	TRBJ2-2	TGTGCCATCAAAGGACAGGGGGGGACCGGGGAGCTGTTTTTT	CAIKGQGGTGELFF
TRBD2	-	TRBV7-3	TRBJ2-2	TGTGCCAGCAGCTTAACTCCAGGACTAGGAACCGGGGAGCTGTTTTTT	CASSLTPGLGTGELFF
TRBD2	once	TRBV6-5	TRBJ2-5	TGTGCCAGCAGTTACTCGTCATTAGCGGGAAAAGAGACCCAGTACTTC	CASSYSSLAGKETQYF
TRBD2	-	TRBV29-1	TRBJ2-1	TGCAGCGTTGGTACTAGCGGGTACAATGAGCAGTTCTTC	CSVGTSGYNEQFF
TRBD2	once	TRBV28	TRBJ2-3	TGTGCCAGCAGTACGAGACTAGCGGGAGGGGAAAGAGATACGCAGTATTTT	CASSTRLAGGERDTQYF
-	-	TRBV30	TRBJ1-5	TGTGCCTGGAGTAAACGGATAAATCAGCCCCAGCATTTT	CAWSKRINQPQHF
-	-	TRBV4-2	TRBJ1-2	TGTGCCAGCAGCCAAGATCTAGCGGCAGGGGCGTCTGCCGGCTACACCTTC	CASSQDLAAGASAGYTF
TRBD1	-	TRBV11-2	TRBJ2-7	TGTGCCAGCAGCCGACAGGGGACCCAAGGATCGGGAGAGCAGTACTTC	CASSRQGTQGSGEQYF
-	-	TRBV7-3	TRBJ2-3	TGTGCCAGCAGCTTAGTAGCCTACGGGACAGATACGCAGTATTTT	CASSLVAYGTDTQYF
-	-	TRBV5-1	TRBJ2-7	TGCGCCAGCAGCTTTCGGGGCGGTCCGGGGCGGGGTTCCTACGAGCAGTACTTC	CASSFRGGPGRGSYEQYF
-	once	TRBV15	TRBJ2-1	TGTGCCACCAGCAGAGATAGGACCCGGTGGAGGCCTTACAATGAGCAGTTCTTC	CATSRDRTRWRPYNEQFF
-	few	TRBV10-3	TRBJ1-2	TGTGCCACATACCGGGGGGAAGGCTACACCTTC	CATYRGEGYTF
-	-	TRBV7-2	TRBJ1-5	TGTGCCAGCAGCCGTGTCAGTGTAGGCGGGGCAGGGCAGCCCCAGCATTTT	CASSRVSVGGAGQPQHF
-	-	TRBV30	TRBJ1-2	TGTGCCTGGAACGGGGACCCGGGCTATGGCTACACCTTC	CAWNGDPGYGYTF
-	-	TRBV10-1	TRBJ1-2	TGCGCCAGCAGTGAGTCTGGGACAAGCTATGGCTACACCTTC	CASSESGTSYGYTF
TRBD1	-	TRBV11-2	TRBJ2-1	TGTGCCAGCAGCTTATACAGGGGCAATGAGCAGTTCTTC	CASSLYRGNEQFF
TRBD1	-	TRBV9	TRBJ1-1	TGTGCCAGCAGCCCCGACAGGGGTCGAGCTTTCTTT	CASSPDRGRAFF
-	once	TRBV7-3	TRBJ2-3	TGTGCCAGCAGCTTATCCGGGGCGCAAGGCACAGATACGCAGTATTTT	CASSLSGAQGTDTQYF